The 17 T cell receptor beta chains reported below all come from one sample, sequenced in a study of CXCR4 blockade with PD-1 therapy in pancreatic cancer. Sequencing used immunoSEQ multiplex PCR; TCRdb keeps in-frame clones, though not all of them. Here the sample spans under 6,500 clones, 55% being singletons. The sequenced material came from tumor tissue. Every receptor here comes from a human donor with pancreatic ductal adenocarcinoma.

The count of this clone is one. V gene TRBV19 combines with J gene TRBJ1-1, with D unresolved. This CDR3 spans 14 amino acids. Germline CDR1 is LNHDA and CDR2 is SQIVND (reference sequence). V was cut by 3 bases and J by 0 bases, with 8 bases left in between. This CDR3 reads CASSIVGLNTEAFF. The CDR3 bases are TGTGCCAGTAGTATCGTTGGATTGAACACTGAAGCTTTCTTT. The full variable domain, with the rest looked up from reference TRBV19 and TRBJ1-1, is DGGITQSPKYLFRKEGQNVTLSCEQNLNHDAMYWYRQDPGQGLRLIYYSQIVNDFQKGDIAEGYSVSREKKESFPLTVTSAQKNPTAFYLCASSIVGLNTEAFFGQGTRLTVV.

CDR3 sequence: CASIAWGAMNTEAFF. In DNA form, the CDR3 reads TGTGCCAGTATTGCCTGGGGAGCGATGAACACTGAAGCTTTCTTT. The chain couples TRBV19 to TRBJ1-1; no clear D. From germline, CDR1 is LNHDA and CDR2 SQIVND (reference sequence). The CDR3 loop spans 15 amino acids. The V end lost 7 bases, the J end lost 0 bases, and 15 bases lay between the germline ends.

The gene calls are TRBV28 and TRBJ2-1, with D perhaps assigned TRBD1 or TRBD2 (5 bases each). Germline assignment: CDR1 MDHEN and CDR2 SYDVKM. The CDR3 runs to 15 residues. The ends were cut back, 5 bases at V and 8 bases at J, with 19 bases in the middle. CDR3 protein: CASSTLDPGPDEQFF. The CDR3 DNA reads TGTGCCAGCAGTACCTTAGATCCGGGGCCGGATGAGCAGTTCTTC.

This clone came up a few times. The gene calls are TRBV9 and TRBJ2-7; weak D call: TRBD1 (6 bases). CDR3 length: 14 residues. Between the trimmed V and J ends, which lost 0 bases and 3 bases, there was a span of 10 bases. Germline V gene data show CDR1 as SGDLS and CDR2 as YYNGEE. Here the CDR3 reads CASSVEGTFYEQYF. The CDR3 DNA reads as TGTGCCAGCAGCGTAGAGGGGACATTCTACGAGCAGTACTTC. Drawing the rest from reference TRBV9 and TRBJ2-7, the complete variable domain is DSGVTQTPKHLITATGQRVTLRCSPRSGDLSVYWYQQSLDQGLQFLIQYYNGEERAKGNILERFSAQQFPDLHSELNLSSLELGDSALYFCASSVEGTFYEQYFGPGTRLTVT.

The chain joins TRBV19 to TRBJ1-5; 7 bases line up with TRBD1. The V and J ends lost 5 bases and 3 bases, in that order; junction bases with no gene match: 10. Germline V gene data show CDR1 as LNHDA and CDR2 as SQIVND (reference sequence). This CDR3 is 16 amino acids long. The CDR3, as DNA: TGTGCCAGTAGTCCGAGGACAGGTTATGTCAATCAGCCCCAGCATTTT. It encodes CASSPRTGYVNQPQHF. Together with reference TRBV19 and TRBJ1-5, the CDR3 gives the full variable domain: DGGITQSPKYLFRKEGQNVTLSCEQNLNHDAMYWYRQDPGQGLRLIYYSQIVNDFQKGDIAEGYSVSREKKESFPLTVTSAQKNPTAFYLCASSPRTGYVNQPQHFGDGTRLSIL.

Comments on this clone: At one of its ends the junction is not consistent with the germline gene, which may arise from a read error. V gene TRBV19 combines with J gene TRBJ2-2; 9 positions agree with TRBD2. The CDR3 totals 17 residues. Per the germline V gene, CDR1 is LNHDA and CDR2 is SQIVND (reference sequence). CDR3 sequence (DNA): TGTACCAGTAAGGCCGGAGCGGGAGGTACGATAACAGGGGAGCTGTTTTTT. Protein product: CTSKAGAGGTITGELFF.

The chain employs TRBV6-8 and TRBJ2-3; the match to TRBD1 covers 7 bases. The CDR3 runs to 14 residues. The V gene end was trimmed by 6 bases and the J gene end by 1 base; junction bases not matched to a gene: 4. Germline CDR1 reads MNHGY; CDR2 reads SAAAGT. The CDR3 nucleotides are TGTGCCAGCAGCCAGGGGGTTGGCACAGATACGCAGTATTTT. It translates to CASSQGVGTDTQYF.

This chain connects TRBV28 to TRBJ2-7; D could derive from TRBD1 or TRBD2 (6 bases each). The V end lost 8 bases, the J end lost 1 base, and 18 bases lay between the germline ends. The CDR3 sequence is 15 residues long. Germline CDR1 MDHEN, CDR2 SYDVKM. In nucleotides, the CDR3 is TGTGCCAGCGCCGGGGGCAAGGGGCGGTCCTACGAGCAGTACTTC. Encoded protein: CASAGGKGRSYEQYF.

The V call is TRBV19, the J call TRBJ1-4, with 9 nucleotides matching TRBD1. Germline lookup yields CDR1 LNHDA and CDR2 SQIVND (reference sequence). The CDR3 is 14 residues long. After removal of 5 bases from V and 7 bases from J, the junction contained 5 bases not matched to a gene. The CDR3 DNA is TGTGCCAGTAGTTACAGGGGGCCGGGTGAAAAACTGTTTTTT. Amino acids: CASSYRGPGEKLFF.

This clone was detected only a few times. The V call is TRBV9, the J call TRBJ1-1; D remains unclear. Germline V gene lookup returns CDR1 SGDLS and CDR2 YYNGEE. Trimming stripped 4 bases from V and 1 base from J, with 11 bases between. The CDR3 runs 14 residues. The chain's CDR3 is CASSPSSRNTEAFF. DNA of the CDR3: TGTGCCAGCAGCCCATCATCCAGGAACACTGAAGCTTTCTTT.

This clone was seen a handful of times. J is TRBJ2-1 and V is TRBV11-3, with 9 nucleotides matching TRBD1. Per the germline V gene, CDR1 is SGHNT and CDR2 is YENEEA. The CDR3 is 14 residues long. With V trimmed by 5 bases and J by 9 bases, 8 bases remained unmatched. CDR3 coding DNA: TGTGCCAGCAGCCTGGGGGACAGGGCGGGTGAGCAGTTCTTC. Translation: CASSLGDRAGEQFF.

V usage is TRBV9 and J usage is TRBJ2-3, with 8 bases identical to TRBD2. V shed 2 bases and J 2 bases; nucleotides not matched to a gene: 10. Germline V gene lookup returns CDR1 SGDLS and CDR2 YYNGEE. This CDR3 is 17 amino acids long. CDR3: CASSVLGGSGATDTQYF. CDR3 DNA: TGTGCCAGCAGCGTTCTTGGTGGTAGCGGGGCCACAGATACGCAGTATTTT.

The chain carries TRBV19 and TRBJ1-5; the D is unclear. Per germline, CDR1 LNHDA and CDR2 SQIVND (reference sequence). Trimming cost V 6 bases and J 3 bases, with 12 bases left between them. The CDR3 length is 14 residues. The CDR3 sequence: CASSGRAHNQPQHF. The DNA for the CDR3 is TGTGCCAGTAGCGGACGGGCCCACAATCAGCCCCAGCATTTT.

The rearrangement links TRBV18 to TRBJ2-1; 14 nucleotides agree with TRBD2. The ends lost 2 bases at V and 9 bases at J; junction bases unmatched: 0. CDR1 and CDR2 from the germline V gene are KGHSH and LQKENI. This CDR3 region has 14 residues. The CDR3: CASSPGLAGGEQFF. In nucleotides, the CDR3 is TGTGCCAGCTCACCAGGACTAGCGGGAGGTGAGCAGTTCTTC.

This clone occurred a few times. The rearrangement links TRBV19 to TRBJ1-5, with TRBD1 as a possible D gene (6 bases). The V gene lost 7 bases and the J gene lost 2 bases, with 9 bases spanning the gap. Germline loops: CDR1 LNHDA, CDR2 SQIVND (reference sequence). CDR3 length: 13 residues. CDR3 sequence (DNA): TGTGCCAGTAACCCAGGGGGCAATCAGCCCCAGCATTTT. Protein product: CASNPGGNQPQHF. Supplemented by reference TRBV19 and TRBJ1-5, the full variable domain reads DGGITQSPKYLFRKEGQNVTLSCEQNLNHDAMYWYRQDPGQGLRLIYYSQIVNDFQKGDIAEGYSVSREKKESFPLTVTSAQKNPTAFYLCASNPGGNQPQHFGDGTRLSIL.

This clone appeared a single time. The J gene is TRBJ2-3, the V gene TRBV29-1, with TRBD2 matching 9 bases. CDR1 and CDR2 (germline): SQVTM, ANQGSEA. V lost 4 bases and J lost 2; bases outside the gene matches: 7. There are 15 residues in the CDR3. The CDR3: CSVVWREGPTDTQYF. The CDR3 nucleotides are TGCAGCGTTGTGTGGCGGGAGGGCCCCACAGATACGCAGTATTTT.

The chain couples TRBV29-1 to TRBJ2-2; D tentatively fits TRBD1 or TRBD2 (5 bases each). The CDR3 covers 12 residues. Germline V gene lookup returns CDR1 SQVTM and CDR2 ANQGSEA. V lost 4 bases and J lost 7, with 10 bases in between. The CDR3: CSVGPRGGELFF. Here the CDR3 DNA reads TGCAGCGTTGGCCCGAGGGGCGGGGAGCTGTTTTTT.